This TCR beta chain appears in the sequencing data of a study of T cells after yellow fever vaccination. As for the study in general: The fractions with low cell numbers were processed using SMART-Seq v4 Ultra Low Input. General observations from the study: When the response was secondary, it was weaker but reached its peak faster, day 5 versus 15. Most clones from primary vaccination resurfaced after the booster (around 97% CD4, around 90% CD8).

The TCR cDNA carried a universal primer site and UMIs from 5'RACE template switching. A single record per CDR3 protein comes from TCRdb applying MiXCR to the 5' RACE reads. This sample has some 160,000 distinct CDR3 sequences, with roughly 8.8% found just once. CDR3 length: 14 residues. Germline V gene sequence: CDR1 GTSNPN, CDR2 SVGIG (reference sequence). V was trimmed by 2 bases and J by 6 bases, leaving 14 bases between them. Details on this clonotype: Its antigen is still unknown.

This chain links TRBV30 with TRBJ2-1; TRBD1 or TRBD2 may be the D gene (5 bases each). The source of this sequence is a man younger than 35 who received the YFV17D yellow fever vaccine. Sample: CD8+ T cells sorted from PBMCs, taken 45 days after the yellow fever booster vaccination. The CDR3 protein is CAWSQGTSSNEQFF. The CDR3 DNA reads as TGTGCCTGGAGTCAAGGGACCTCTAGCAATGAGCAGTTCTTC. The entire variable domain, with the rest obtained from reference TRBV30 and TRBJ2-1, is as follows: SQTIHQWPATLVQPVGSPLSLECTVEGTSNPNLYWYRQAAGRGLQLLFYSVGIGQISSEVPQNLSASRPQDRQFILSSKKLLLSDSGFYLCAWSQGTSSNEQFFGPGTRLTVL.